Included here is one T cell receptor (beta chain) sequence, with context. Looked up from germline, CDR1 is SGDLS and CDR2 is YYNGEE. The V end lost 1 base, the J end lost 3 bases, and 11 bases lay between the germline ends. The CDR3 is 15 amino acids. This specimen comes from a study of shared clonotypes between healthy human individuals. Study-wide background: Donor ages ranged 18 to 49 years: two women, a few men. CD8 memory received one plate per donor, CD8 naive two, CD4 memory three and CD4 naive three.

The table came from immunoSEQ multiplex PCR; TCRdb's copy has only in-frame clones and leaves some out. This repertoire shows under 1,900,000 clones, roughly 98.5% found once; its top ten account for roughly 0.35%. The chain links TRBV9 to TRBJ2-1; D is undetermined. Sequenced sample: naive CD4+ T cells sorted from blood. Subset: CD45RA+ positively selected. The source of this sequence is a young man in good health. CDR3: CASSVLSTDYNEQFF. In DNA, the CDR3 is TGTGCCAGCAGCGTACTTAGTACAGACTACAATGAGCAGTTCTTC.